These T cell receptor beta chains were read from a single sample in a study of CD8 T cells in Susac syndrome. TCRdb re-analysed the immunoSEQ multiplex PCR reads in MiXCR, keeping a single row per CDR3 protein. The sample has some 180,000 distinct CDR3 sequences, 75% to 95% seen once. Material for sequencing was CD4+ T cells from PBMCs. Every receptor here comes from a human donor with Susac syndrome. CDR3s include the opening cysteine and the closing phenylalanine or tryptophan. Each record gives: clone size, V gene, J gene, D gene, CDR3 protein, CDR3 DNA. The D gene is left open where the match is weak. For some rows the clone size is stated as once, few or many, or as a class when expanded; others skip it.

abundance: -
v_gene: TRBV28
j_gene: TRBJ2-7
d_gene: TRBD1
CDR3aa: CASSYLGTGYGEQYF
CDR3nt: TGTGCCAGCAGTTATTTGGGGACAGGGTACGGCGAGCAGTACTTC

abundance: -
v_gene: TRBV7-2
j_gene: TRBJ2-4
d_gene: -
CDR3aa: CASSLVLGGAKNIQYF
CDR3nt: TGTGCCAGCAGCTTAGTTCTGGGTGGGGCCAAAAACATTCAGTACTTC

abundance: -
v_gene: TRBV19
j_gene: TRBJ2-1
d_gene: TRBD2
CDR3aa: CASSMGLAGYDEQFF
CDR3nt: TGTGCCAGTAGTATGGGACTAGCGGGTTACGATGAGCAGTTCTTC

abundance: -
v_gene: TRBV9
j_gene: TRBJ2-5
d_gene: -
CDR3aa: CASSVFPSEQETQYF
CDR3nt: TGTGCCAGCAGCGTATTCCCTAGCGAACAAGAGACCCAGTACTTC

abundance: -
v_gene: TRBV20-1
j_gene: TRBJ2-3
d_gene: TRBD2
CDR3aa: CSATIAGGSDTQYF
CDR3nt: TGCAGTGCTACAATAGCGGGAGGTTCGGATACGCAGTATTTT

abundance: -
v_gene: TRBV21-1
j_gene: TRBJ2-2
d_gene: -
CDR3aa: CASSKIFRGRGGELFF
CDR3nt: TGTGCCAGCAGCAAAATTTTCAGGGGGCGAGGCGGGGAGCTGTTTTTT

abundance: -
v_gene: TRBV20-1
j_gene: TRBJ1-5
d_gene: -
CDR3aa: CSARDPSSNQPQHF
CDR3nt: TGCAGTGCTAGAGACCCCAGTAGCAATCAGCCCCAGCATTTT

abundance: few
v_gene: TRBV10-3
j_gene: TRBJ2-5
d_gene: -
CDR3aa: CAISDRQETQYF
CDR3nt: TGTGCCATCAGTGATCGCCAAGAGACCCAGTACTTC

abundance: -
v_gene: TRBV5-6
j_gene: TRBJ1-6
d_gene: -
CDR3aa: CASSFPRGDSPLHF
CDR3nt: TGTGCCAGCAGCTTCCCCAGGGGTGATTCACCCCTCCACTTT

abundance: once
v_gene: TRBV20-1
j_gene: TRBJ1-5
d_gene: TRBD1
CDR3aa: CSATTGVQPQHF
CDR3nt: TGCAGTGCTACGACAGGGGTTCAGCCCCAGCATTTT

abundance: once
v_gene: TRBV28
j_gene: TRBJ2-7
d_gene: -
CDR3aa: CASSPQGIRNEQYF
CDR3nt: TGTGCCAGCAGTCCCCAGGGGATTCGAAACGAGCAGTACTTC

abundance: -
v_gene: TRBV20-1
j_gene: TRBJ2-1
d_gene: -
CDR3aa: CSAGPGISSFNNEQFF
CDR3nt: TGCAGTGCTGGGCCTGGGATAAGCAGCTTTAACAATGAGCAGTTCTTC

abundance: -
v_gene: TRBV18
j_gene: TRBJ1-5
d_gene: -
CDR3aa: CASSVKDQPQHF
CDR3nt: TGTGCCAGCTCAGTCAAAGATCAGCCCCAGCATTTT